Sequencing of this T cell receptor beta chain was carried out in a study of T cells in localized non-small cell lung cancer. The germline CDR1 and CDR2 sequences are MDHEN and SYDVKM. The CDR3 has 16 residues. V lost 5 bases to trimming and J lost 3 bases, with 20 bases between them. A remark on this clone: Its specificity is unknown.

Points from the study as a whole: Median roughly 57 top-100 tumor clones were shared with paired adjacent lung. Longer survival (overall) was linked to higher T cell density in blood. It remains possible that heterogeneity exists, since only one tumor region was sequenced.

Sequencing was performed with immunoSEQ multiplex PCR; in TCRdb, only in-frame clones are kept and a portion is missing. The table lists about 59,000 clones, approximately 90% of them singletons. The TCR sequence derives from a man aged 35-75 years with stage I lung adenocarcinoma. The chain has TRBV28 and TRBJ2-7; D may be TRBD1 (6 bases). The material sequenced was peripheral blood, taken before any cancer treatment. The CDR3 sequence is CASSLPRQALYYEQYF. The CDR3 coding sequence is TGTGCCAGCAGTCTCCCCCGACAGGCTCTGTACTACGAGCAGTACTTC. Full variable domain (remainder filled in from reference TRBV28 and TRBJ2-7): DVKVTQSSRYLVKRTGEKVFLECVQDMDHENMFWYRQDPGLGLRLIYFSYDVKMKEKGDIPEGYSVSREKKERFSLILESASTNQTSMYLCASSLPRQALYYEQYFGPGTRLTVT.